These T cell receptor beta chains were read from a single sample in a study of shared clonotypes between healthy human individuals. Method: immunoSEQ multiplex PCR; TCRdb's copy keeps in-frame clones and lacks some. This table has about 480,000 clones, 70% to 80% appearing once. Sequenced sample: PBMCs. Receptors originate from a woman aged 35 to 49 in good health. Some clones in this sample may be carry-over from other donors' samples. CDR3s include the opening cysteine and the closing phenylalanine or tryptophan. Fields, in order: J gene, clone size, V gene, D gene, CDR3 protein, CDR3 DNA. A D gene is named only where the DNA matches it firmly. Not all rows give a size; the values are once, few, many and, for expanded clones, a class.

TRBJ2-3	NA	TRBV11-3	NA	CASSLGNFDTQYF	TGTGCCAGCAGCTTAGGGAATTTCGATACGCAGTATTTT
TRBJ2-3	NA	TRBV7-9	NA	CASSLGPGTPSTDTQYF	TGTGCCAGCAGCTTGGGACCCGGGACTCCTAGCACAGATACGCAGTATTTT
TRBJ2-1	NA	TRBV15	NA	CATSRELGENEQFF	TGTGCCACCAGCAGAGAGCTCGGGGAGAATGAGCAGTTCTTC
TRBJ2-2	NA	TRBV30	TRBD2	CAQGSGRARTGELFF	TGTGCGCAGGGGAGCGGGAGGGCCCGGACCGGGGAGCTGTTTTTT
TRBJ1-4	NA	TRBV5-1	NA	CASSLTGWDEKLFF	TGCGCCAGCAGCTTGACAGGGTGGGATGAAAAACTGTTTTTT
TRBJ2-7	NA	TRBV10-3	TRBD1	CAISVRDREQYF	TGTGCCATCAGTGTCCGGGACAGGGAGCAGTACTTC
TRBJ2-3	NA	TRBV19	TRBD1	CASKSGQGGYTQYF	TGTGCCAGTAAATCAGGACAGGGAGGATATACGCAGTATTTT
TRBJ1-1	NA	TRBV6-5	NA	CASSEEGTNEAFF	TGTGCCAGCAGTGAGGAGGGGACTAATGAAGCTTTCTTT
TRBJ2-3	medium-sized	TRBV12-5	NA	CASGLGGQGDTQYF	TGTGCTAGTGGCCTGGGCGGGCAAGGAGATACGCAGTATTTT
TRBJ2-7	NA	TRBV18	TRBD1	CASSPPDRGTYEQYF	TGTGCCAGCTCACCACCGGACAGGGGTACCTACGAGCAGTACTTC
TRBJ2-7	NA	TRBV5-1	TRBD1	CASSFGQGGDEQYF	TGCGCCAGCAGCTTCGGACAGGGGGGCGACGAGCAGTACTTC
TRBJ1-6	NA	TRBV7-9	NA	CASSLGEPRVESPLHF	TGTGCCAGCAGCTTAGGCGAGCCTCGGGTAGAATCACCCCTCCACTTT
TRBJ2-1	once	TRBV4-1	TRBD2	CASSQRGGLAGGLNEQFF	TGCGCCAGCAGCCAACGAGGGGGCCTAGCGGGAGGACTCAATGAGCAGTTCTTC
TRBJ1-2	NA	TRBV4-1	NA	CASSQGAGGAVVRYTF	TGCGCCAGCAGCCAAGGGGCTGGCGGTGCCGTAGTGCGCTACACCTTC
TRBJ2-1	NA	TRBV5-1	TRBD2	CASRPLAGGVEQFF	TGCGCCAGCAGACCTCTAGCGGGAGGAGTTGAGCAGTTCTTC
TRBJ2-3	many	TRBV15	NA	CATSRDQGPTTSTDTQYF	TGTGCCACCAGCAGAGATCAGGGCCCGACAACCAGCACAGATACGCAGTATTTT
TRBJ1-1	NA	TRBV28	NA	CASRKRILMNTEAFF	TGTGCCAGCAGGAAGAGGATCTTGATGAACACTGAAGCTTTCTTT
TRBJ1-4	NA	TRBV2	NA	CASSELGYGEKLFF	TGTGCCAGCAGTGAGCTAGGTTACGGAGAAAAACTGTTTTTT
TRBJ2-5	NA	TRBV2	TRBD1	CATSRGLQETQYF	TGTGCCACTTCCAGGGGGCTCCAAGAGACCCAGTACTTC
TRBJ2-2	NA	TRBV28	NA	CASRQPGVTGELFF	TGTGCCAGCAGGCAGCCGGGGGTCACCGGGGAGCTGTTTTTT
TRBJ2-5	NA	TRBV5-5	NA	CASSLEPNQETQYF	TGTGCCAGCAGCTTGGAACCGAACCAAGAGACCCAGTACTTC
TRBJ1-5	many	TRBV2	TRBD1	CASRGQSNQPQHF	TGTGCCAGCAGGGGACAGTCTAATCAGCCCCAGCATTTT
TRBJ2-3	NA	TRBV7-7	NA	CASSLERGSTDTQYF	TGTGCCAGCAGCTTAGAACGCGGGAGCACAGATACGCAGTATTTT
TRBJ2-7	NA	TRBV27	TRBD1	CASTNTKDRGKTYEQYF	TGTGCCAGCACGAACACCAAGGACAGGGGCAAAACCTACGAGCAGTACTTC
TRBJ1-6	NA	TRBV10-2	TRBD1	CASRKDRSNSPLHF	TGCGCCAGCAGGAAGGACAGGAGTAATTCACCCCTCCACTTT
TRBJ1-5	NA	TRBV28	NA	CASSFSGDQKKPQHF	TGTGCCAGCAGTTTTAGCGGGGACCAGAAGAAGCCCCAGCATTTT
TRBJ2-3	NA	TRBV4-2	NA	CASSLAGNQGSDTQYF	TGTGCCAGCAGCTTAGCCGGGAACCAAGGTTCAGATACGCAGTATTTT
TRBJ2-7	NA	TRBV19	TRBD2	CASSPPGGLHEQYF	TGTGCCAGTAGTCCCCCGGGGGGGCTCCACGAGCAGTACTTC
TRBJ1-4	NA	TRBV2	NA	CASSALQGTNEKLFF	TGTGCCAGCAGTGCCCTACAGGGAACTAATGAAAAACTGTTTTTT
TRBJ1-1	NA	TRBV28	TRBD1	CASSPAGGWDTEAFF	TGTGCCAGCAGTCCCGCAGGGGGTTGGGACACTGAAGCTTTCTTT
TRBJ2-7	once	TRBV5-1	TRBD2	CASSSYAGTSSYYEQYF	TGCGCCAGCAGCTCCTACGCCGGGACTAGCAGCTACTACGAGCAGTACTTC
TRBJ1-4	NA	TRBV13	NA	CASSLGLGGREEKLFF	TGTGCCAGCAGCTTAGGCCTCGGCGGCAGGGAAGAAAAACTGTTTTTT
TRBJ2-5	NA	TRBV7-2	NA	CASSLGVGQTIQETQYF	TGTGCCAGCAGCTTAGGGGTTGGACAGACCATCCAAGAGACCCAGTACTTC
TRBJ2-2	once	TRBV5-1	NA	CASSSGGAWTGELFF	TGCGCCAGCAGCTCGGGCGGGGCATGGACCGGGGAGCTGTTTTTT
TRBJ2-5	NA	TRBV29-1	TRBD2	CSVESGLAGEAQYF	TGCAGCGTTGAATCGGGACTAGCGGGAGAGGCCCAGTACTTC
TRBJ2-3	NA	TRBV30	TRBD1	CAWKGRGTDTQYF	TGTGCCTGGAAAGGCAGGGGGACAGATACGCAGTATTTT
TRBJ1-4	NA	TRBV6-1	NA	CASSVGTESDEKLFF	TGTGCCAGCAGTGTCGGGACCGAGTCAGATGAAAAACTGTTTTTT
TRBJ2-1	NA	TRBV7-9	TRBD2	CASRYRGSPYNEQFF	TGTGCCAGCAGGTACCGCGGGAGTCCCTACAATGAGCAGTTCTTC
TRBJ1-1	NA	TRBV5-1	TRBD1	CASSLAPGQGTVGSTEAFF	TGCGCCAGCAGCTTGGCACCGGGACAGGGTACGGTTGGCAGCACTGAAGCTTTCTTT
TRBJ1-1	NA	TRBV29-1	NA	CSVAPEEAFF	TGCAGCGTGGCTCCGGAAGAAGCTTTCTTT
TRBJ1-5	once	TRBV2	NA	CASSEFSNSNQPQHF	TGTGCCAGCAGTGAATTCAGTAATAGCAATCAGCCCCAGCATTTT
TRBJ2-1	NA	TRBV28	NA	CASSFRGSGYEQFF	TGTGCCAGCAGTTTCCGAGGATCGGGGTACGAGCAGTTCTTC
TRBJ2-7	NA	TRBV6-1	NA	CASSPLGGVQYEQYF	TGTGCCAGCAGTCCCCTGGGGGGCGTGCAGTACGAGCAGTACTTC
TRBJ2-1	once	TRBV9	NA	CASSVVGSPSYNEQFF	TGTGCCAGCAGCGTAGTGGGTAGCCCTTCCTACAATGAGCAGTTCTTC
TRBJ2-2	NA	TRBV5-4	NA	CASSTTGGGNTGELFF	TGTGCCAGCAGCACTACTGGTGGGGGGAACACCGGGGAGCTGTTTTTT
TRBJ2-7	NA	TRBV11-1	NA	CASSLDSPSRSYEQYF	TGTGCCAGCAGTTTGGACAGCCCCAGCAGGTCCTACGAGCAGTACTTC
TRBJ2-3	NA	TRBV18	NA	CASSPGTDTQYF	TGTGCCAGCTCACCGGGAACAGATACGCAGTATTTT
TRBJ2-5	few	TRBV5-1	NA	CASSFGGVGETQYF	TGCGCCAGCAGCTTTGGTGGGGTGGGAGAGACCCAGTACTTC
TRBJ1-5	NA	TRBV19	NA	CASSIDPRGNQPQHF	TGTGCCAGTAGTATAGACCCCCGGGGCAATCAGCCCCAGCATTTT
TRBJ2-7	NA	TRBV18	NA	CASSPEVEQYF	TGTGCCAGCTCACCAGAGGTGGAGCAGTACTTC
TRBJ2-2	NA	TRBV19	TRBD2	CASSIGLAGFTGELFF	TGTGCCAGTAGTATAGGTCTAGCGGGATTCACCGGGGAGCTGTTTTTT
TRBJ1-1	NA	TRBV30	NA	CAWSQDGGSTEAFF	TGTGCCTGGAGTCAGGACGGGGGGTCCACTGAAGCTTTCTTT
TRBJ1-1	once	TRBV15	TRBD1	CATSRGDRGYTEAFF	TGTGCCACCAGCAGAGGAGACAGGGGCTACACTGAAGCTTTCTTT
TRBJ2-5	NA	TRBV6-1	NA	CASSEPGPTGAQYF	TGTGCCAGCAGCGAACCGGGTCCCACCGGGGCCCAGTACTTC
TRBJ2-1	NA	TRBV7-3	TRBD2	CASSLLPGLAGSNEQFF	TGTGCCAGCAGCTTACTCCCGGGGCTAGCGGGAAGCAATGAGCAGTTCTTC